A single sample gave rise to the 25 T cell receptor beta chains below, sequenced in a study of blood T cells in healthy people across ages. Combining a sample-barcoded 5' primer with a J-beta primer mix, a second PCR ran for roughly 7 to 12 cycles. TCRdb passed the 5' RACE reads through MiXCR, listing each CDR3 protein once. The repertoire includes just over 1 million distinct CDR3 sequences, around 45% of them detected once, and under 20% sits in the top ten. Sequenced input: blood. Receptors originate from a woman between 55 and 75 years old in good health.

The table lists this clonotype with a few counts. Here the CDR3 reads CASSSGTNYQPQHF. The CDR3 coding sequence is TGTGCCAGCAGCTCAGGGACTAATTATCAGCCCCAGCATTTT. The chain is built from TRBV28 and TRBJ1-5; D is possibly TRBD1 (5 bases). Deletions cut 6 bases from V and 5 bases from J, with 14 bases between. The CDR3 is 14 amino acids. Germline values: CDR1 MDHEN, CDR2 SYDVKM.

This rearrangement joins TRBV28 to TRBJ2-7; 9 bases are a match to TRBD2. The V gene end was trimmed by 8 bases and the J gene end by 5 bases; junction bases not matched to a gene: 10. The germline CDR1 and CDR2 sequences are MDHEN and SYDVKM. This CDR3 has 14 amino acids. CDR3 nucleotide sequence: TGTGCCAGCGCGGGAGGGGGCTTGACCGACGAGCAGTACTTC. This sequence encodes CASAGGGLTDEQYF.

This clonotype appeared many times. This chain uses TRBV3-1 with TRBJ2-5; no reliable D call. The germline CDR1 and CDR2 sequences are LGHDT and YNNKEL (reference sequence). The CDR3 has 12 amino acids. V was trimmed by 0 bases and J by 3 bases, leaving 2 bases between them. CDR3 in amino acids: CASSQEEETQYF. CDR3 bases: TGTGCCAGCAGCCAAGAAGAAGAGACCCAGTACTTC.

As for this clonotype: At one boundary the junction diverges from the germline segment, which might be a read error. The chain carries TRBV2 and TRBJ2-1; D call uncertain. Per the germline V gene, CDR1 is SNHLY and CDR2 is FYNNEI. This CDR3 comprises 10 residues. CDR3 loop: CASSEGPQFF. The DNA for the CDR3 is TGTGCCAGCAGCGAAGGACCCCAGTTCTTC.

This clonotype occurred a few times. CDR3 loop: CASSWGQPYEQYF. The CDR3 nucleotides read TGTGCCAGCAGTTGGGGCCAGCCTTACGAGCAGTACTTC. The rearrangement joins TRBV7-9 to TRBJ2-7, with a weak D call TRBD1 (5 bases). Trimming shortened V by 6 bases and J by 4 bases, and 13 bases separated the two germline ends. The germline CDR1 and CDR2 sequences are SEHNR and FQNEAQ (reference sequence). The CDR3 loop spans 13 amino acids.

The genes are TRBV20-1 and TRBJ2-7, with 12 bases fitting TRBD1. The V segment lost 2 bases and the J segment 5 bases; nucleotides outside the gene matches: 7. The CDR3 covers 15 residues. CDR1 DFQATT and CDR2 SNEGSKA come from the germline V gene (reference sequence). The CDR3 coding sequence is TGCAGTGCTAGACCCGGGGGACAGGGGGCTCACGAGCAGTACTTC. Residues: CSARPGGQGAHEQYF.

This clonotype came up a few times. This chain uses TRBV24-1 with TRBJ2-3; D remains ambiguous. CDR1 KGHDR and CDR2 SFDVKD come from the germline V gene. The CDR3 length is 15 residues. V was pared by 5 bases and J by 1 base, with 12 bases between. CDR3 DNA: TGTGCCACCAGTGTCCCGATAGGCGGCACAGATACGCAGTATTTT. Translated: CATSVPIGGTDTQYF.

A few counts support this clonotype. The chain links TRBV6-5 to TRBJ2-1; D uncertain. CDR1 is MNHEY, CDR2 SVGAGI, per germline. This CDR3 has 16 amino acids. V was clipped by 0 bases and J by 0 bases, with 9 bases between them. The CDR3 loop is CASSYSNFLSYNEQFF. As DNA, the CDR3 is TGTGCCAGCAGTTACTCGAACTTCCTCTCCTACAATGAGCAGTTCTTC.

This chain connects TRBV6-6 to TRBJ1-5; maybe TRBD1 (5 bases). Trimming stripped 2 bases from V and 6 bases from J, with 14 bases between. Germline V gene sequence: CDR1 MNHNY, CDR2 SVGAGI (reference sequence). This CDR3 has 15 amino acids. The CDR3 bases are TGTGCCAGCAGTTACACGGGGGGGGAGGGTCAGCCCCAGCATTTT. This translates into CASSYTGGEGQPQHF.

This clonotype was seen only a few times. This rearrangement joins TRBV27 to TRBJ2-3, with D tentatively TRBD1 (9 bases). The V and J ends lost 6 bases and 2 bases respectively, with 18 bases between them. Germline lookup yields CDR1 MNHEY and CDR2 SMNVEV (reference sequence). CDR3 length equals 16 residues. CDR3 amino acids: CASSGGGQGPTDTQYF. The CDR3 region has the DNA TGTGCCAGCAGCGGGGGGGGACAGGGCCCCACAGATACGCAGTATTTT.

This chain connects TRBV20-1 to TRBJ2-4; D may be TRBD2 (5 bases). The CDR3 is made up of 14 amino acids. Per germline, CDR1 DFQATT and CDR2 SNEGSKA (reference sequence). Trimming pared 0 bases from V and 5 bases from J, leaving 11 bases between. This chain's CDR3 is CSARDVLGENIQYF. In DNA form, the CDR3 reads TGCAGTGCTAGAGATGTACTAGGTGAAAACATTCAGTACTTC.

This clonotype was recorded at least ten times. The rearrangement joins TRBV29-1 to TRBJ1-2; D remains unclear. V was clipped by 7 bases and J by 4 bases, with 10 bases between them. Germline loops: CDR1 SQVTM, CDR2 ANQGSEA. The CDR3 is made up of 11 amino acids. CDR3 nucleotide sequence: TGCAGCGGAGACCCCCTCTATGGCTACACCTTC. Translated: CSGDPLYGYTF.

V and J are TRBV3-1 and TRBJ2-3; 11 bases are shared with TRBD2. Per germline, CDR1 LGHDT and CDR2 YNNKEL (reference sequence). The CDR3 covers 17 residues. V lost 6 bases to trimming and J lost 2 bases; unmatched junction nucleotides: 10. CDR3 nucleotides: TGTGCCAGCAGGGGGACTAGCGGACCGCTAACCACAGATACGCAGTATTTT. It is translated as CASRGTSGPLTTDTQYF.

Only a few counts were recorded for this clonotype. V and J are TRBV15 and TRBJ2-7; D gene ambiguous. This CDR3 has 15 residues. CDR1 and CDR2 (germline): LNHNV, YYDKDF (reference sequence). The ends were cut back, 3 bases at V and 5 bases at J, with 17 bases in the middle. The CDR3 region is CATSRPGQLMHEQYF. In DNA form, the CDR3 reads TGTGCCACCAGCAGGCCCGGCCAGCTCATGCACGAGCAGTACTTC.

This clonotype occurred once. The chain joins TRBV5-6 to TRBJ1-1; D gene unclear. The germline gives CDR1 SGHDT, CDR2 YYEEEE. The CDR3 runs 12 residues. Trimming removed 3 bases from V and 11 bases from J, with 14 bases in between. The CDR3 region is CASSSLGKTAFF. CDR3 bases: TGTGCCAGCAGCTCCCTAGGGAAGACGGCTTTCTTT.

The rearrangement links TRBV4-1 to TRBJ2-7, with a weak D call TRBD1 (5 bases). This CDR3 is 19 amino acids long. Looked up from germline, CDR1 is MGHRA and CDR2 is YSYEKL. The V end was cut by 0 bases, the J end by 1 base, with 22 bases between. DNA for the CDR3: TGCGCCAGCAGCCAAGAGTCGCGGACAACCCCTGGGGCATCCTACGAGCAGTACTTC. Translation gives CASSQESRTTPGASYEQYF.

The genes are TRBV15 and TRBJ2-7; D remains ambiguous. The germline gives CDR1 LNHNV, CDR2 YYDKDF (reference sequence). The CDR3 runs 14 residues. V was cut by 3 bases and J by 1 base, with 10 bases left in between. Written as DNA, the CDR3 is TGTGCCACCAGCAGGACCGCGGCTTCCTACGAGCAGTACTTC. Translating gives CATSRTAASYEQYF.

This sequence joins TRBV20-1 and TRBJ2-1, with D maybe TRBD1 (6 bases). V was pared by 6 bases and J by 4 bases, with 10 bases between. CDR3 length: 12 amino acids. CDR1 DFQATT and CDR2 SNEGSKA come from the germline V gene (reference sequence). In nucleotides, the CDR3 is TGCAGTGCCACAGGGCGGTACAATGAGCAGTTCTTC. Translation: CSATGRYNEQFF.

The gene calls are TRBV30 and TRBJ1-1; D gene ambiguous. The CDR3 is made up of 15 amino acids. Trimming left V 0 bases short and J 0 bases short, with 11 bases between. Germline-derived CDR1 and CDR2 are GTSNPN and SVGIG (reference sequence). CDR3 in amino acids: CAWSVQPVMNTEAFF. CDR3 DNA sequence: TGTGCCTGGAGTGTACAGCCGGTCATGAACACTGAAGCTTTCTTT.

Many counts were recorded for this clonotype. A read error may explain this, as a much larger clone is one base away. J is TRBJ2-5 and V is TRBV29-1; 11 bases align to TRBD1. There are 14 residues in the CDR3. J lost 11 bases, V lost 4 bases, and 12 bases had no gene match. Germline CDR1 and CDR2: SQVTM and ANQGSEA. The CDR3 DNA follows: TGCAGCGTTGCCGGACAGGGGGCCGGCAATGAGCAGTACTTC. Translating gives CSVAGQGAGNEQYF.

V usage is TRBV29-1 and J usage is TRBJ2-3; 9 nucleotides match TRBD2. This CDR3 comprises 13 residues. Germline values: CDR1 SQVTM, CDR2 ANQGSEA. CDR3 in amino acids: CTVRTSGTDTQYF. CDR3 bases: TGCACCGTCAGGACTAGCGGCACAGATACGCAGTATTTT.

The V and J genes are TRBV6-7 and TRBJ2-5; the match to TRBD2 covers 9 bases. TRBV6-7 is an ORF for which the function is uncertain. Unmatched junction bases numbered 10, after V lost 3 bases and J lost 2 bases. The CDR3 is 17 residues long. The DNA for the CDR3 is TGTGCCAGCAGTTATATGATAAGCGGGAGGCTTCAAGAGACCCAGTACTTC. This gives the protein CASSYMISGRLQETQYF.

This clonotype was counted between two and nine times. A clone one base away is much larger, so this may be a read error. The V call is TRBV12-3 or TRBV12-4, the J call TRBJ1-1; D gene unclear. The V end was cut by 3 bases, the J end by 0 bases, with 2 bases between. The CDR3 runs 12 residues. In DNA form, the CDR3 reads TGTGCCAGCAGTTTTATGAACACTGAAGCTTTCTTT. It translates to CASSFMNTEAFF.

In this sample, this clonotype turned up a few times. The CDR3 DNA follows: TGTGCCAGCACCTTCGGTAGCGGGGTTAATGAGCAGTTCTTC. Its translation: CASTFGSGVNEQFF. The chain combines TRBV12-3 or TRBV12-4 with TRBJ2-1; 8 bases agree with TRBD2. The CDR3 runs 14 residues. J lost 7 bases, V lost 7 bases, and 9 bases had no gene match.

This clonotype has more than one count but fewer than ten. The V call is TRBV5-1, the J call TRBJ2-3; D possibly matches TRBD1 or TRBD2 (5 bases each). CDR1 and CDR2 (germline): SGHRS, YFSETQ. The V gene lost 6 bases and the J gene lost 2 bases, with 13 bases spanning the gap. CDR3 length: 14 amino acids. DNA of the CDR3: TGCGCCAGCACCCGAGAGGGACCCACAGATACGCAGTATTTT. Translation: CASTREGPTDTQYF. Combining the CDR3 with reference TRBV5-1 and TRBJ2-3 gives the whole variable domain KAGVTQTPRYLIKTRGQQVTLSCSPISGHRSVSWYQQTPGQGLQFLFEYFSETQRNKGNFPGRFSGRQFSNSRSEMNVSTLELGDSALYLCASTREGPTDTQYFGPGTRLTVL.